One TCR beta chain is described in this entry. Its target is unknown. These data come from a study of T cell responses to AZD1222 COVID-19 vaccine. Sequenced by immunoSEQ multiplex PCR; TCRdb stores in-frame clones only, minus some. The sample has roughly 170,000 clones, almost 90% seen once. Study results and caveats: Spike-specific TCR breadth and depth grew following two AZD1222 doses.

Germline values: CDR1 SGHDT, CDR2 YYEEEE. This CDR3 is built from 16 residues. Trimming cost V 7 bases and J 0 bases, with 19 bases left between them. This sample comprised peripheral blood, obtained on day 0 of AZD1222 vaccination. J is TRBJ2-5 and V is TRBV5-6; maybe TRBD2 (6 bases). This TCR was recovered from an adult in good health. CDR3 sequence: CASGGGRGWYQETQYF. DNA for the CDR3: TGTGCCAGCGGAGGTGGGCGGGGTTGGTACCAAGAGACCCAGTACTTC.